This TCR beta chain originates from a study of blood T cell repertoires in COVID-19. Study-wide background: The United States, Italy and Spain were the sources of the acute and convalescent COVID-19 samples. In each case, the material was cDNA or gDNA derived from T cells, B-cell-depleted T cells, or PBMCs.

Per the original data handling: Amplifying reference gene primers gave estimates of nucleated cell counts. Sequencing used immunoSEQ multiplex PCR; TCRdb keeps in-frame clones, though not all of them. V, J and clone size derive from that table, while D and trimming were established from the DNA sequence. The data show roughly 120,000 clones, with about 90% seen just once and almost 0.9% held by the top ten. The germline V and J ends were trimmed by 6 bases and 4 bases, with 12 bases remaining between them. Germline values: CDR1 MDHEN, CDR2 SYDVKM. CDR3 size: 13 residues. This TCR was recovered from a woman between 50 and 59 years old with active or convalescent COVID-19. Source material: peripheral blood. V is TRBV28 and J is TRBJ2-5; a weak D match, TRBD2 (7 bases). The CDR3 DNA follows: TGTGCCAGCAGAGGGGGGGCTGGAGAGACCCAGTACTTC. This gives the protein CASRGGAGETQYF.